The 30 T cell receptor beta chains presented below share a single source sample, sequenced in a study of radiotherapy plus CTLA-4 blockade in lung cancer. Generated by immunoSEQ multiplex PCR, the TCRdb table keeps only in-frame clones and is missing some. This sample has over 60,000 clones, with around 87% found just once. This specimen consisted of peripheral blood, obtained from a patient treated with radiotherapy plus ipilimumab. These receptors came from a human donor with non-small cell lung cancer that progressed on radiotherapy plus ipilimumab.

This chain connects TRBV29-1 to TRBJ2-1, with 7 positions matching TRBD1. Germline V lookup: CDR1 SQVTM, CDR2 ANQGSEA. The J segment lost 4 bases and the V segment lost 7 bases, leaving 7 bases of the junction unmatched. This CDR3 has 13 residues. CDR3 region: CSARTGLYNEQFF. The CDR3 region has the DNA TGCAGCGCAAGGACAGGTTTATACAATGAGCAGTTCTTC.

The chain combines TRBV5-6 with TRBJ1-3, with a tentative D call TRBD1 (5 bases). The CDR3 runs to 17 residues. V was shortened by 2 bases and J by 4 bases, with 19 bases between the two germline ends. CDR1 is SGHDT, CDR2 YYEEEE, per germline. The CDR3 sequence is CASSFLSGFFTGNTIYF. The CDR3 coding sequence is TGTGCCAGCAGCTTCCTCTCAGGGTTTTTTACCGGAAACACCATATATTTT.

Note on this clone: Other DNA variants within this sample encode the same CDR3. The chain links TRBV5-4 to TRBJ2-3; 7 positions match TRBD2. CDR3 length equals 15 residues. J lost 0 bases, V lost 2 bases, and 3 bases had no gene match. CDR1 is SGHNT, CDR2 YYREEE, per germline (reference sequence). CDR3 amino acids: CASSLGGGSTDTQYF. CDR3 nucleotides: TGTGCCAGCAGCTTAGGCGGGGGAAGCACAGATACGCAGTATTTT.

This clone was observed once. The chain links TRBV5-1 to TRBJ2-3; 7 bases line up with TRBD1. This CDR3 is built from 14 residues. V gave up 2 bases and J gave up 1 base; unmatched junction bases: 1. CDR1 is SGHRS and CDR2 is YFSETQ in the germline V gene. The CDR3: CASSFGQGTDTQYF. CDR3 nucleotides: TGCGCCAGCAGCTTCGGACAGGGCACAGATACGCAGTATTTT.

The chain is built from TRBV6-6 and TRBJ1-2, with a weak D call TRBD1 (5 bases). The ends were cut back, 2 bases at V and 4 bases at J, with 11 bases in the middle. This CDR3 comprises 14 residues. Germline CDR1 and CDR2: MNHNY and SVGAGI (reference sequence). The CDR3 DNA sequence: TGTGCCAGCAGTTACGTCCGGGACGCCTATGGCTACACCTTC. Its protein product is CASSYVRDAYGYTF.

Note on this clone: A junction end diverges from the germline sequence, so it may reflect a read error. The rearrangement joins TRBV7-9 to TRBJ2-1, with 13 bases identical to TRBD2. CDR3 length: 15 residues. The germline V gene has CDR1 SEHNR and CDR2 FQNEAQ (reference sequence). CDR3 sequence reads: CAISIGTSGINEQFF. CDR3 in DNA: TGTGCCATCAGCATCGGGACTAGCGGGATCAATGAGCAGTTCTTC.

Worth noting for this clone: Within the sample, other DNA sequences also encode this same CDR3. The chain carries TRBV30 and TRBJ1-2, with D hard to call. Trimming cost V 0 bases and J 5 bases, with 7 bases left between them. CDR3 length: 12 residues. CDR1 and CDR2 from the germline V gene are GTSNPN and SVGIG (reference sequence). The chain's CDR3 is CAWSVSSYGYTF. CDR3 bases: TGTGCCTGGAGTGTAAGCAGTTATGGCTACACCTTC.

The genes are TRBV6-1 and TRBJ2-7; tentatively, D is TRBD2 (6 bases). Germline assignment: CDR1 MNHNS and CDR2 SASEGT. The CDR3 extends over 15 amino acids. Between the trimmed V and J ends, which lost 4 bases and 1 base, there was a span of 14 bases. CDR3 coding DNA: TGTGCCAGCAGTGTTCGGTTGGAGGGGTCCTACGAGCAGTACTTC. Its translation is CASSVRLEGSYEQYF.

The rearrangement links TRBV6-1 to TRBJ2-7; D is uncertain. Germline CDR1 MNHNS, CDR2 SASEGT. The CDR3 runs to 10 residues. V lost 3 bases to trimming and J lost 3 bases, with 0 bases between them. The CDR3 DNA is TGTGCCAGCAGTGACTACGAGCAGTACGTC. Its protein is CASSDYEQYV.

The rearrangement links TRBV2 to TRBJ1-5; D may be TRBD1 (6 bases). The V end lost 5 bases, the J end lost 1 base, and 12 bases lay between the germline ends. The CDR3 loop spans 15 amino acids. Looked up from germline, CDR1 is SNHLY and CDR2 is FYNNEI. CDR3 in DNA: TGTGCCAGCAGTCGGACAGAGACCAGCAATCAGCCCCAGCATTTT. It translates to CASSRTETSNQPQHF.

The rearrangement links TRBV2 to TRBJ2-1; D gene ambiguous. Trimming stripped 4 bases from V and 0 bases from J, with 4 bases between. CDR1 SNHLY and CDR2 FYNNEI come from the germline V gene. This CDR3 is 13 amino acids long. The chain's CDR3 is CASSGDSYNEQFF. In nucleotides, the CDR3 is TGTGCCAGCAGTGGGGACTCCTACAATGAGCAGTTCTTC.

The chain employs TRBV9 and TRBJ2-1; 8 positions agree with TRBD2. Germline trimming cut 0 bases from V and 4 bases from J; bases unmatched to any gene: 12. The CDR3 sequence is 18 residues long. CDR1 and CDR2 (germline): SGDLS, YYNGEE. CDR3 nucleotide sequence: TGTGCCAGCAGCGTAGCGGAAAGAGCGGGAGAGGGTTACAATGAGCAGTTCTTC. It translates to CASSVAERAGEGYNEQFF.

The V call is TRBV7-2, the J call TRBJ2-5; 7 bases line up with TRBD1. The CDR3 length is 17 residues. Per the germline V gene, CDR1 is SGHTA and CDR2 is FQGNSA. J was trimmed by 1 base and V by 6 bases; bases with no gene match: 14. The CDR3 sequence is CASRKNRQGWGQETQYF. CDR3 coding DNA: TGTGCCAGCAGAAAAAACAGACAGGGATGGGGCCAAGAGACCCAGTACTTC.

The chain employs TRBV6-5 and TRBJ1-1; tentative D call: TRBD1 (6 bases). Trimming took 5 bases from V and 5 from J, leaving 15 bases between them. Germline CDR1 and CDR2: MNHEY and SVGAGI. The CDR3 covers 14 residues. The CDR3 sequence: CASSKDTRGTEAFF. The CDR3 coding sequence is TGTGCCAGCAGTAAGGACACAAGGGGGACTGAAGCTTTCTTT.

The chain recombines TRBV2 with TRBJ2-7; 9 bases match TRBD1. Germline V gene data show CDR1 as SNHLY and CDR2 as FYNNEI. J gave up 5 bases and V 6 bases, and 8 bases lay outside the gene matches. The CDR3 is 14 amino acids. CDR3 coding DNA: TGTGCCAGCAGCGGGACAGGGTATGAAAACGAGCAGTACGTC. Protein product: CASSGTGYENEQYV.

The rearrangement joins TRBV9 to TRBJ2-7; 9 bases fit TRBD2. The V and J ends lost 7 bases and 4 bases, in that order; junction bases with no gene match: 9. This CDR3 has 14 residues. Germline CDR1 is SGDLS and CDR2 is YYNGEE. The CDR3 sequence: CASPTASGEYEQYV. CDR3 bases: TGTGCCAGCCCAACGGCTAGCGGGGAATACGAGCAGTACGTC.

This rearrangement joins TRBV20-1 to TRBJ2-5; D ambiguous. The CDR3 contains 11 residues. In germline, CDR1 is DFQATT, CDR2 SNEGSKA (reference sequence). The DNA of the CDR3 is TGCAGCCTTTGGAAGAGAGAGACCCAGTACTTC. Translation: CSLWKRETQYF.

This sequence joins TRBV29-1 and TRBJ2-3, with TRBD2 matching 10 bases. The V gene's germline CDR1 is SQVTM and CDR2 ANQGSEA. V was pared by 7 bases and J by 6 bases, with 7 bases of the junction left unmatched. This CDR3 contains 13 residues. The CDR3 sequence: CSGRLAGVDTQYF. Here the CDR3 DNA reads TGCAGCGGAAGGCTAGCGGGAGTGGATACGCAGTATTTT.

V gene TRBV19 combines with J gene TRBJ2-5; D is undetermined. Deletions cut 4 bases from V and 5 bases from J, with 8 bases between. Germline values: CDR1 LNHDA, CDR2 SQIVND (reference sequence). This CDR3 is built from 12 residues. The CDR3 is CASSTPGETQYF. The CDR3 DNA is TGTGCCAGTAGTACTCCCGGGGAGACCCAGTACTTC. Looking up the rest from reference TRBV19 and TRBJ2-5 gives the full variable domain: DGGITQSPKYLFRKEGQNVTLSCEQNLNHDAMYWYRQDPGQGLRLIYYSQIVNDFQKGDIAEGYSVSREKKESFPLTVTSAQKNPTAFYLCASSTPGETQYFGPGTRLLVL.

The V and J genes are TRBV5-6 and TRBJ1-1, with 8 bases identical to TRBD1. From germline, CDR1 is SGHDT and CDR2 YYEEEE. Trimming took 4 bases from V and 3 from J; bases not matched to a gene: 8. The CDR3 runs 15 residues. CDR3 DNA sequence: TGTGCCAGCAGCCCGCAACCGGACAGGGACACTGAAGCTTTCTTT. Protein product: CASSPQPDRDTEAFF. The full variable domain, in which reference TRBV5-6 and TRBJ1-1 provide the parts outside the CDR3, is DAGVTQSPTHLIKTRGQQVTLRCSPKSGHDTVSWYQQALGQGPQFIFQYYEEEERQRGNFPDRFSGHQFPNYSSELNVNALLLGDSALYLCASSPQPDRDTEAFFGQGTRLTVV.

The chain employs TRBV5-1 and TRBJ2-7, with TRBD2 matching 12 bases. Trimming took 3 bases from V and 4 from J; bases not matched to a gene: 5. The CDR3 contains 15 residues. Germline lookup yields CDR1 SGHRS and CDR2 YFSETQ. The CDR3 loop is CASSSSGRAQYEQYF. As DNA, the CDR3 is TGCGCCAGCAGCTCTAGCGGGAGGGCCCAATACGAGCAGTACTTC.

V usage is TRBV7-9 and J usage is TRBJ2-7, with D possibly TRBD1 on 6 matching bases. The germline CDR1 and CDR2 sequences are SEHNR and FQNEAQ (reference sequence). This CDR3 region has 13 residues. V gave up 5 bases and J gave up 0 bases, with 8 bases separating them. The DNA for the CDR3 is TGTGCCAGCAGCGTGGACAGCTCCTACGAGCAGTACGTC. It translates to CASSVDSSYEQYV.

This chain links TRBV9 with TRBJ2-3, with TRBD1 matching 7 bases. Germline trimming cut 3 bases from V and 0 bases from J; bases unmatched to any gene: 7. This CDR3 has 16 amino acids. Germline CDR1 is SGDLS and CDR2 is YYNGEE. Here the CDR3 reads CASSAMTGKSTDTQYF. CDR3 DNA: TGTGCCAGCAGCGCGATGACAGGGAAAAGCACAGATACGCAGTATTTT. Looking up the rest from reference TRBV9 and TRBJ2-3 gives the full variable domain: DSGVTQTPKHLITATGQRVTLRCSPRSGDLSVYWYQQSLDQGLQFLIQYYNGEERAKGNILERFSAQQFPDLHSELNLSSLELGDSALYFCASSAMTGKSTDTQYFGPGTRLTVL.

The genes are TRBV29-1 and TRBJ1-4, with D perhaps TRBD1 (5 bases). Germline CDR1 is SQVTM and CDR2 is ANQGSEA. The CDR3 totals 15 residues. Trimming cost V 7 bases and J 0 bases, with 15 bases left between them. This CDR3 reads CSAVKTVSTNEKLFF. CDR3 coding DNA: TGCAGCGCTGTCAAGACAGTTTCAACTAATGAAAAACTGTTTTTT.

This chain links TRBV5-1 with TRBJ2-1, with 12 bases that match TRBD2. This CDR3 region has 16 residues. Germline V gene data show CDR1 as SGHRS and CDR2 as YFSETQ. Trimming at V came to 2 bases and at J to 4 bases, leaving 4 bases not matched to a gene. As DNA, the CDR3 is TGCGCCAGCAGCTTATTGACTAGCGGGAGTTACAATGAGCAGTTCTTC. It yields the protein CASSLLTSGSYNEQFF.

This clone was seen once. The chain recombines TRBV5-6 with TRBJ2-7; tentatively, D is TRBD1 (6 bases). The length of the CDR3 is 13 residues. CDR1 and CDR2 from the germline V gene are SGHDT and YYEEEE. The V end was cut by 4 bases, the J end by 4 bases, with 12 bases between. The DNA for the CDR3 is TGTGCCAGCAGCAGCACAGGGTGGTACGAGCAGTACGTC. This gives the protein CASSSTGWYEQYV.

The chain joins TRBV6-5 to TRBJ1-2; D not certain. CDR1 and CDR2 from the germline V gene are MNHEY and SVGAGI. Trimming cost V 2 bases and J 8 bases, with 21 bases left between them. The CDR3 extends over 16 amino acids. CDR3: CASSYGLYTGGDGYTF. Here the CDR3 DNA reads TGTGCCAGCAGTTACGGCCTTTATACGGGTGGTGACGGCTACACCTTC.

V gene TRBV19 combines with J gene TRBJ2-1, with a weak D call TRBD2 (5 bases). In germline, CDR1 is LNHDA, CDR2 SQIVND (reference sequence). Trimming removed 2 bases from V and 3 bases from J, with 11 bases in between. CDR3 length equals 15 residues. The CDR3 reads CASSIFGSSYNEQFF. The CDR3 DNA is TGTGCCAGTAGTATATTTGGGAGCAGCTACAATGAGCAGTTCTTC.

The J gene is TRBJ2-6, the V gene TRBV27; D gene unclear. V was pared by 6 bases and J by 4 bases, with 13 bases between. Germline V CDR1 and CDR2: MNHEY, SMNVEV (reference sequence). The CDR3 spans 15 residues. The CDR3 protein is CASSRLKSGANVLTF. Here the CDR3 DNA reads TGTGCCAGCAGCCGACTTAAGTCCGGGGCCAACGTCCTGACTTTC.

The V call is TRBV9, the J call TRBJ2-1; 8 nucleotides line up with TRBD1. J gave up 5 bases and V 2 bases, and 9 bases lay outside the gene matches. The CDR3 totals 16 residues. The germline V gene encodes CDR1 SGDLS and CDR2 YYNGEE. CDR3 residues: CASSVPLDRVDNEQFF. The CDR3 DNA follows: TGTGCCAGCAGCGTGCCGCTGGACAGGGTCGACAATGAGCAGTTCTTC.